Presented here are 18 T cell receptor beta chains from one specimen sequenced in a study of regulatory T cells in long-lasting Graves disease. Construction of TCR beta libraries relied on iRepertoire HTBI primers and on Arm-PCR targeting CDR3 regions. TCRdb ran MiXCR on the multiplex PCR reads and lists one entry per CDR3 protein. The sample holds 200,000 to 250,000 distinct CDR3 sequences, around 17% seen once. Described time point: newly diagnosed GD, antithyroid drugs for less than 3 months. Making the TCR library involved RNA that had been extracted from PBMCs. The specimen was peripheral blood mononuclear cells (PBMCs), collected at new diagnosis, from a patient treated with antithyroid drugs. The receptors come from a female donor with Graves disease.

The chain uses TRBV6-1 and TRBJ2-7; D gene unclear. This CDR3 contains 13 residues. Trimming pared 5 bases from V and 2 bases from J, leaving 10 bases between. The V gene's germline CDR1 is MNHNS and CDR2 SASEGT. The CDR3 region is CASSPDSTYEQYF. DNA of the CDR3: TGTGCCAGCAGTCCAGACTCCACCTACGAGCAGTACTTC.

This clonotype was picked up many times. The chain combines TRBV7-2 with TRBJ2-7; 7 bases line up with TRBD1. The CDR3 covers 15 residues. Losses at the gene ends were 6 bases for V and 2 bases for J; bases not matched to a gene: 10. Germline loops: CDR1 SGHTA, CDR2 FQGNSA. In DNA, the CDR3 is TGTGCCAGCAGACGCCCGACAGGGTCGACCTACGAGCAGTACTTC. As protein: CASRRPTGSTYEQYF.

This clonotype was found many times. The rearrangement links TRBV28 to TRBJ2-1, with 7 bases identical to TRBD1. The junction had 7 bases not matched to a gene; V was cut back by 10 bases and J by 4 bases. Germline V gene lookup returns CDR1 MDHEN and CDR2 SYDVKM. The CDR3 is 13 amino acids. CDR3 sequence: CATRDSFYNEQFF. Written as DNA, the CDR3 is TGTGCCACCAGGGACAGCTTTTACAATGAGCAGTTCTTC.

This clonotype was seen many times. V usage is TRBV4-2 and J usage is TRBJ1-2, with 9 bases lining up with TRBD1. Germline loops: CDR1 LGHNA, CDR2 YNFKEQ. The ends lost 3 bases at V and 3 bases at J; junction bases unmatched: 5. The CDR3 consists of 15 residues. CDR3 nucleotides: TGTGCCAGCAGCCAGGGGACAGGGAACTACTATGGCTACACCTTC. Translation gives CASSQGTGNYYGYTF.

The rearrangement uses TRBV3-1 and TRBJ2-1, with 10 bases aligning to TRBD2. CDR1 LGHDT and CDR2 YNNKEL come from the germline V gene (reference sequence). There are 15 residues in the CDR3. Trimming at V came to 1 base and at J to 9 bases, leaving 6 bases not matched to a gene. In DNA, the CDR3 is TGTGCCAGCAGCCAAGTAGTAGCGGGAGGTGCTGAGCAGTTCTTC. This encodes CASSQVVAGGAEQFF.

This clonotype has at least ten counts. This rearrangement joins TRBV12-3 or TRBV12-4 to TRBJ2-3, with 8 bases identical to TRBD2. The CDR3 totals 14 residues. V dropped 6 bases and J dropped 4; count of bases not matched to a gene: 6. The CDR3 nucleotides read TGTGCCAGCAGACCGACTAGCGCCTCAGATACGCAGTATTTT. This codes for CASRPTSASDTQYF.

At least ten counts were recorded for this clonotype. The V call is TRBV20-1, the J call TRBJ1-2, with TRBD1 as a possible D gene (5 bases). CDR3 length: 14 amino acids. Per the germline V gene, CDR1 is DFQATT and CDR2 is SNEGSKA (reference sequence). Trimming stripped 0 bases from V and 4 bases from J, with 12 bases between. The CDR3 DNA is TGCAGTGCTAGAGATCCCGGCGGGGCCTATGGCTACACCTTC. It translates to CSARDPGGAYGYTF.

This clonotype was found many times. V gene TRBV7-9 combines with J gene TRBJ2-7; D could derive from TRBD1 or TRBD2 (5 bases each). From germline, CDR1 is SEHNR and CDR2 FQNEAQ (reference sequence). The CDR3 has 15 amino acids. Trimming shortened V by 2 bases and J by 1 base, and 12 bases separated the two germline ends. CDR3 bases: TGTGCCAGCAGCTTACGGGACGGAAGATCCTACGAGCAGTACTTC. It translates to CASSLRDGRSYEQYF.

This clonotype has a count of ten or more. The chain recombines TRBV7-2 with TRBJ2-5; no definite D call. The germline V gene encodes CDR1 SGHTA and CDR2 FQGNSA. CDR3 length: 13 amino acids. The V and J ends lost 4 bases and 2 bases respectively, with 8 bases between them. CDR3 nucleotides: TGTGCCAGCAGCTCCCCTCGGCAAGAGACCCAGTACTTC. It yields the protein CASSSPRQETQYF.

This clonotype came up a few times. The CDR3 end shows no conserved phenylalanine or tryptophan, and so a read error is likely. The CDR3, as DNA: TGCAGTGCTCCGCTGGCGGGGGTTTCCGAAAAACTGTTTCTT. Encoded protein: CSAPLAGVSEKLFL. This sequence joins TRBV20-1 and TRBJ1-4, with a tentative D call TRBD1 (5 bases). Trimming took off 5 bases at V and 8 bases at J, with 18 bases between the two ends. Germline CDR1 is DFQATT and CDR2 is SNEGSKA (reference sequence). The length of the CDR3 is 14 residues.

Only a few counts were recorded for this clonotype. The chain is built from TRBV14 and TRBJ2-3; D may correspond to TRBD1 or TRBD2 (5 bases each). Germline CDR1 reads SGHDN; CDR2 reads FVKESK. Between the trimmed V and J ends, which lost 1 base and 3 bases, there was a span of 20 bases. The CDR3 extends over 18 amino acids. The CDR3 loop is CASSQGFNWGRKTDTQYF. CDR3 coding DNA: TGTGCCAGCAGCCAAGGGTTTAATTGGGGGAGAAAGACAGATACGCAGTATTTT.

Of note for this clonotype: Possible read error: a much larger clone is one base away. The CDR3 loop reads CASLTEPNEKLSF. CDR3 DNA sequence: TGTGCCAGCCTAACCGAACCTAATGAAAAACTGTCTTTT. The chain links TRBV18 to TRBJ1-4; D call uncertain. Germline assignment: CDR1 KGHSH and CDR2 LQKENI. CDR3 size: 13 residues.

This clonotype has more than one count but fewer than ten. This chain connects TRBV24-1 to TRBJ1-2; weak D call: TRBD1 (5 bases). The CDR3 runs 13 residues. The germline V and J ends were trimmed by 10 bases and 3 bases, with 14 bases remaining between them. Looked up from germline, CDR1 is KGHDR and CDR2 is SFDVKD. In nucleotides, the CDR3 is TGTGCCACTGGGGATGGAGGGGACTATGGCTACACCTTC. Translation: CATGDGGDYGYTF.

This clonotype was seen ten or more times. The rearrangement links TRBV12-3 or TRBV12-4 to TRBJ2-3; 10 bases align to TRBD2. The CDR3 runs 20 residues. Trimming at V came to 6 bases and at J to 3 bases, leaving 21 bases not matched to a gene. CDR3 bases: TGTGCCAGCAGCCCCTATCCCGGGACTAGCGACCGAGGGGGGACAGATACGCAGTATTTT. Translation: CASSPYPGTSDRGGTDTQYF.

The V gene is TRBV11-2, the J gene TRBJ2-4; D is ambiguous. V was trimmed by 0 bases and J by 0 bases, leaving 12 bases between them. This CDR3 comprises 17 residues. In germline, CDR1 is SGHAT, CDR2 FQNNGV. The chain's CDR3 is CASSLERSILAKNIQYF. The DNA for the CDR3 is TGTGCCAGCAGCTTAGAAAGATCCATACTAGCCAAAAACATTCAGTACTTC.

The sample holds a few counts of this clonotype. The chain employs TRBV7-2 and TRBJ2-1; 10 positions match TRBD2. With 1 base clipped from V and 6 bases from J, the junction kept 6 bases outside the gene matches. CDR3 length equals 16 residues. Germline V gene data show CDR1 as SGHTA and CDR2 as FQGNSA. The CDR3 sequence: CASSLVSLAGVNEQFF. The CDR3 coding sequence is TGTGCCAGCAGCTTAGTTTCCCTAGCGGGAGTCAATGAGCAGTTCTTC. The full variable domain, in which reference TRBV7-2 and TRBJ2-1 provide the parts outside the CDR3, is GAGVSQSPSNKVTEKGKDVELRCDPISGHTALYWYRQSLGQGLEFLIYFQGNSAPDKSGLPSDRFSAERTGGSVSTLTIQRTQQEDSAVYLCASSLVSLAGVNEQFFGPGTRLTVL.

This clonotype was detected many times. This chain links TRBV20-1 with TRBJ2-1; D call uncertain. The germline gives CDR1 DFQATT, CDR2 SNEGSKA (reference sequence). Trimming cost V 2 bases and J 11 bases, with 13 bases left between them. This CDR3 spans 12 amino acids. CDR3 in DNA: TGCAGTGCTAGATTCGTCGAGATCCAGCAGTTCTTC. It yields the protein CSARFVEIQQFF.

This clonotype was seen ten or more times. The chain recombines TRBV11-2 with TRBJ2-1, with D possibly TRBD1 on 6 matching bases. The length of the CDR3 is 15 residues. Germline-derived CDR1 and CDR2 are SGHAT and FQNNGV. V gave up 7 bases and J gave up 1 base, with 14 bases separating them. CDR3: CASNRVRGSYNEQFF. As DNA, the CDR3 is TGTGCCAGCAACAGGGTGAGAGGGTCCTACAATGAGCAGTTCTTC.